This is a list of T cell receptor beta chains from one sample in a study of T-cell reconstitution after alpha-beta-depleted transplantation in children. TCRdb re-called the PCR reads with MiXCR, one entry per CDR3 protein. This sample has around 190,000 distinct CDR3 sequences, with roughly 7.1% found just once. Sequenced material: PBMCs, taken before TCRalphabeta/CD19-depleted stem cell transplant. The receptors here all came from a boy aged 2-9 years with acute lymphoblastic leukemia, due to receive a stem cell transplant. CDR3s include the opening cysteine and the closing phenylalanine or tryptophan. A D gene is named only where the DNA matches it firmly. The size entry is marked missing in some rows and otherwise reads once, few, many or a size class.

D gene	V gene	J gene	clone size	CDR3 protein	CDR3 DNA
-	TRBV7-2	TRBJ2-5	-	CASSPGRGIQETQYF	TGTGCCAGCAGCCCGGGTCGGGGAATCCAAGAGACCCAGTACTTC
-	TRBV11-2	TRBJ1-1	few	CASSVGFNTEVFF	TGTGCCAGCAGCGTTGGGTTTAACACTGAAGTTTTCTTT
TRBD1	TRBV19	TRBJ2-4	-	CASSRQGGNIQYF	TGTGCCAGTAGCCGACAGGGGGGGAACATTCAGTACTTC
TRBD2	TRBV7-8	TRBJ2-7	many	CASSPTSGRVYEQYF	TGTGCCAGCAGCCCTACTAGCGGGAGGGTGTACGAGCAGTACTTC
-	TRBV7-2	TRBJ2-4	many	CASSLAGGQNIQYF	TGTGCCAGCAGCTTAGCGGGGGGACAAAACATTCAGTACTTC
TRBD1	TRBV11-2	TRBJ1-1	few	CASRRAGGEYTEAFF	TGTGCCAGCAGGCGAGCAGGGGGCGAATACACTGAAGCTTTCTTT
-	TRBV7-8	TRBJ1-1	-	CASRSTRVRGTEAFF	TGTGCCAGCAGGTCTACCAGGGTGAGGGGCACTGAAGCTTTCTTT
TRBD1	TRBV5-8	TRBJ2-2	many	CASSSPKNGQGTGELFF	TGTGCCAGCAGCTCACCTAAAAATGGACAGGGCACCGGGGAGCTGTTTTTT
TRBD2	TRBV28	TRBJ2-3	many	CASSSGGGQYF	TGTGCCAGCAGTTCCGGGGGGGGACAGTATTTT
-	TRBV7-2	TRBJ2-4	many	CASNAGQGGRDIQYF	TGTGCCAGCAATGCGGGACAAGGCGGGAGAGACATTCAGTACTTC
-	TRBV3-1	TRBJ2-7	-	CASSQPRGYEQYF	TGTGCCAGCAGCCAGCCCAGAGGCTACGAGCAGTACTTC
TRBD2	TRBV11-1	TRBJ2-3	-	CASSGAGITDTQYF	TGTGCCAGCAGCGGAGCGGGGATCACAGATACGCAGTATTTT
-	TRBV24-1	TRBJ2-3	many	CATSDSSTDTQYF	TGTGCCACCAGTGACAGTAGCACAGATACGCAGTATTTT
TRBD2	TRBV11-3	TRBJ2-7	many	CASSLVGSGRGYEQYF	TGTGCCAGCAGCTTAGTCGGATCAGGGAGGGGATACGAGCAGTACTTC
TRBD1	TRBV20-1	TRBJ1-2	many	CSARRGQGLYGYTF	TGCAGTGCTAGAAGGGGACAGGGGCTCTATGGCTACACCTTC
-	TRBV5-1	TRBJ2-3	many	CASSLDLTSTDTQYF	TGCGCCAGCAGCTTGGATCTAACTAGCACAGATACGCAGTATTTT
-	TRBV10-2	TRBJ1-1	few	CASSPSVNTEAFF	TGCGCCAGCAGCCCTTCAGTGAACACTGAAGCTTTCTTT
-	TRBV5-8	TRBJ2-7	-	CASSPWRLYF	TGTGCCAGCAGCCCCTGGAGACTCTACTTC
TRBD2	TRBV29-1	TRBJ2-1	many	CSASRGGLSSYNEQFF	TGCAGCGCTTCACGGGGGGGCCTGAGCTCCTACAATGAGCAGTTCTTC
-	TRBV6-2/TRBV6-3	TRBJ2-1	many	CASRDLEGGSYNEQFF	TGTGCCAGCAGAGACCTGGAGGGGGGCTCCTACAATGAGCAGTTCTTC
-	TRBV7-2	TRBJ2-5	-	CASSLFPEETQYF	TGTGCCAGCAGCTTATTCCCCGAAGAGACCCAGTACTTC
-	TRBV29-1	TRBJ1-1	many	CSVDMGDATEAFF	TGCAGCGTTGATATGGGAGATGCCACTGAAGCTTTCTTT
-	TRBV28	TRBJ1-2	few	CASSLPVYGYTF	TGTGCCAGCAGTTTGCCGGTCTATGGCTACACCTTC
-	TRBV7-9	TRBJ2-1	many	CAGDGPVSYNEQFF	TGTGCCGGGGACGGCCCCGTCTCCTACAATGAGCAGTTCTTC
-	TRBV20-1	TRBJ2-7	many	CSAVSGSRYEQYF	TGCAGTGCAGTATCGGGCAGCCGCTACGAGCAGTACTTC
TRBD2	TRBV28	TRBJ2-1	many	CASWGVRRGGRNEQFF	TGTGCCAGCTGGGGTGTTCGGCGGGGGGGCAGGAATGAGCAGTTCTTC
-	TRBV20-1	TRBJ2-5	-	CSAIDPKPQETQYF	TGCAGTGCTATAGACCCGAAACCGCAAGAGACCCAGTACTTC